This TCR beta chain appears in the sequencing data of a study of blood T cell repertoires in COVID-19. CDR3 length: 16 residues. Trimming cost V 3 bases and J 4 bases, with 17 bases left between them. The germline gives CDR1 SGHDT, CDR2 YYEEEE. Methods used by the authors: It was from reference gene primer amplification that nucleated cell counts were estimated. The table came from immunoSEQ multiplex PCR; TCRdb's copy has only in-frame clones and leaves some out. D and trimming come from the DNA, and the V and J calls and clone size come from that table. The sample includes 200,000 to 250,000 clones, about 81% of them seen just once. In Seattle, patients joined the study during active infection and were tracked longitudinally.

The chain joins TRBV5-6 to TRBJ1-5, with D perhaps matching TRBD1 (5 bases). The sample taken for sequencing was peripheral blood. The TCR was taken from a woman between 65 and 79 years old with COVID-19, enrolled during active disease. The CDR3 DNA reads as TGTGCCAGCAGCTCCTGGGGCCGATTGGGGAATCAGCCCCAGCATTTT. Translating gives CASSSWGRLGNQPQHF.